This T cell receptor (beta chain) came from a study of T cell repertoires in cytomegalovirus infection. About the research overall: Recently described HLA-C-restricted plus well-studied HLA-B-restricted CMV epitopes were used. Public TCR beta signatures indicated both CMV infection and matching HLA type.

TCRdb independently ran MiXCR on the reads; one entry per CDR3 protein. The sample includes 700,000 to 900,000 distinct CDR3 sequences, about 28% seen only once; the top ten take about an eighth. Regarding the study as a whole: Carriers of CMV and the relevant HLA type were discriminated by public TCR beta frequency. CMV-specific TCR beta clonotypes restricted by HLA-C were the ones dominating the ex vivo response.

Comments on this clonotype: Its antigen remains unknown.

The CDR3 covers 14 residues. V was trimmed by 5 bases and J by 8 bases, leaving 16 bases between them. CDR1 is SGHNT, CDR2 YENEEA, per germline. The V call is TRBV11-3, the J call TRBJ2-1; D possibly matches TRBD1 or TRBD2 (5 bases each). Here the sequenced sample was cultured CD8+ T cells from PBMCs, taken from culture after CMV antigen stimulation. The sequence derives from a human donor in good health (CMV status not recorded). Some clones in this sample may be carry-over from other donors' samples. CDR3 region: CASSHRDGGDEQFF. In DNA, the CDR3 is TGTGCCAGCAGCCACCGGGACGGCGGCGATGAGCAGTTCTTC.